These 28 T cell receptor beta chains were sequenced from one sample in a study of blood T cell repertoires in COVID-19. Sequenced by immunoSEQ multiplex PCR; TCRdb stores in-frame clones only, minus some. Of some 250,000 clones listed, 70% to 90% are singletons. Sequences were obtained from PBMCs or T cells enriched from blood (not recorded which). These receptors were obtained from a woman in her fifties or sixties who had recovered from COVID-19.

This clone showed up just once. CDR3 sequence: CASSGQGQETQYF. The CDR3 coding sequence is TGTGCCAGTAGCGGACAGGGGCAAGAGACCCAGTACTTC. The V gene is TRBV19, the J gene TRBJ2-5; TRBD1 agrees at 9 bases. The J segment lost 2 bases and the V segment lost 6 bases, leaving 1 base of the junction unmatched. CDR3 length: 13 residues. The V gene's germline CDR1 is LNHDA and CDR2 SQIVND (reference sequence).

This chain connects TRBV9 to TRBJ2-5; 7 bases fit TRBD2. The CDR3 has 16 residues. V was clipped by 0 bases and J by 4 bases; unmatched bases: 9. CDR1 and CDR2 (germline): SGDLS, YYNGEE. The CDR3 DNA reads as TGTGCCAGCAGCGTAGAGGGCGTGGGGGGGTCAGAGACCCAGTACTTC. This translates into CASSVEGVGGSETQYF.

The genes are TRBV5-1 and TRBJ2-1, with D maybe TRBD2 (5 bases). Germline V gives CDR1 SGHRS, CDR2 YFSETQ. This CDR3 has 12 residues. Trimming cost V 4 bases and J 9 bases, with 11 bases left between them. The CDR3 region is CASSLTAGEQFF. CDR3 in DNA: TGCGCCAGCAGCCTAACGGCGGGTGAGCAGTTCTTC.

The chain links TRBV2 to TRBJ2-7; no clear D gene. The germline V gene has CDR1 SNHLY and CDR2 FYNNEI. This CDR3 spans 15 amino acids. The germline V and J ends were trimmed by 3 bases and 4 bases, with 16 bases remaining between them. CDR3 region: CASSEESVRLYEQYF. CDR3 bases: TGTGCCAGCAGTGAGGAGTCGGTTCGCCTTTACGAGCAGTACTTC. The entire variable domain, with the rest obtained from reference TRBV2 and TRBJ2-7, is as follows: EPEVTQTPSHQVTQMGQEVILRCVPISNHLYFYWYRQILGQKVEFLVSFYNNEISEKSEIFDDQFSVERPDGSNFTLKIRSTKLEDSAMYFCASSEESVRLYEQYFGPGTRLTVT.

The V and J genes are TRBV6-1 and TRBJ2-1; 10 bases line up with TRBD2. Unmatched junction bases numbered 12, after V lost 4 bases and J lost 9 bases. The CDR3 is 16 amino acids. CDR1 is MNHNS and CDR2 is SASEGT in the germline V gene. CDR3 loop: CASSGLAGAWTVEQFF. CDR3 sequence (DNA): TGTGCCAGCAGTGGGCTAGCGGGAGCATGGACGGTTGAGCAGTTCTTC.

The V gene is TRBV6-2 or TRBV6-3, the J gene TRBJ1-1; D remains unclear. This CDR3 spans 14 amino acids. The germline CDR1 and CDR2 sequences are MNHEY and SVGEGT. V was shortened by 5 bases and J by 4 bases, with 14 bases between the two germline ends. In nucleotides, the CDR3 is TGTGCCAGCAGTCCGAGGGTGTTAGGCACTGAAGCTTTCTTT. Its translation is CASSPRVLGTEAFF.

CDR3 bases: TGTGCCATCAGTGAGTCGAGAGGACAGGGTGCTAGCGGGAGCTACAATGAGCAGTTCTTC. Protein product: CAISESRGQGASGSYNEQFF. The V call is TRBV10-3, the J call TRBJ2-1; 10 positions match TRBD2. Looked up from germline, CDR1 is ENHRY and CDR2 is SYGVKD. Germline trimming cut 0 bases from V and 3 bases from J; bases unmatched to any gene: 14. The CDR3 sequence is 20 residues long.

This rearrangement joins TRBV23-1 to TRBJ1-6; TRBD1 aligns across 9 bases. TRBV23-1 is identified as an open reading frame with a role that is uncertain. The CDR3 sequence is 18 residues long. Trimming took 3 bases from V and 0 from J; bases not matched to a gene: 6. The CDR3 loop reads CASSHNRGLSSYNSPLHF. The CDR3 DNA is TGCGCCAGCAGTCATAACAGGGGGCTGAGCTCCTATAATTCACCCCTCCACTTT.

This clone was recorded once. The V and J genes are TRBV18 and TRBJ1-5, with D uncertain. V lost 3 bases, J lost 7 bases, and 10 bases lay in between. CDR1 and CDR2 from the germline V gene are KGHSH and LQKENI. The CDR3 runs to 13 residues. This CDR3 reads CASSPGEYQPQHF. For the CDR3, the DNA is TGTGCCAGCTCACCGGGAGAGTACCAGCCCCAGCATTTT.

This chain links TRBV6-5 with TRBJ1-1, with a tentative D call TRBD1 (5 bases). CDR3 length: 15 amino acids. Trimming removed 6 bases at V and 2 bases at J, with 16 bases between. The germline V gene encodes CDR1 MNHEY and CDR2 SVGAGI. The CDR3 DNA sequence: TGTGCCAGCAGGAAACGACAGACAATAAACACTGAAGCTTTCTTT. Protein product: CASRKRQTINTEAFF.

V is TRBV4-1 and J is TRBJ2-2; TRBD1 aligns across 9 bases. Germline V gives CDR1 MGHRA, CDR2 YSYEKL. Unmatched junction bases numbered 14, after V lost 4 bases and J lost 5 bases. The CDR3 contains 18 residues. CDR3 nucleotides: TGCGCCAGCAGCCGTGTCTTTCTCAGGACAGGGGTGACCGGGGAGCTGTTTTTT. It encodes CASSRVFLRTGVTGELFF.

The rearrangement joins TRBV3-1 (or the pseudogene TRBV3-2) to TRBJ2-6; no reliable D call. Per the germline V gene, CDR1 is LGHDT and CDR2 is YNNKEL (reference sequence). Between the trimmed V and J ends, which lost 3 bases and 0 bases, there was a span of 6 bases. The CDR3 contains 15 residues. The CDR3 DNA is TGTGCCAGCAGCCAGTTTAACTCTGGGGCCAACGTCCTGACTTTC. Its protein product is CASSQFNSGANVLTF.

The V call is TRBV2, the J call TRBJ1-1, with unresolved D. CDR1 is SNHLY, CDR2 FYNNEI, per germline. There are 13 residues in the CDR3. Trimming cost V 4 bases and J 3 bases, with 9 bases left between them. The CDR3 region is CASSVGGDTEAFF. DNA of the CDR3: TGTGCCAGCAGTGTGGGAGGCGACACTGAAGCTTTCTTT.

V gene TRBV5-8 combines with J gene TRBJ1-5, with TRBD1 matching 7 bases. The V gene's germline CDR1 is SGHTS and CDR2 YDEGEE. V was clipped by 0 bases and J by 9 bases; unmatched bases: 9. This CDR3 has 15 residues. In nucleotides, the CDR3 is TGTGCCAGCAGCTTGGGCTCTACAGGGGTCCGGCCCCAGCATTTT. Translating it yields CASSLGSTGVRPQHF.

The CDR3 here is CASSVATGLLRPGNTIYF. The CDR3 DNA reads TGTGCCAGCAGCGTAGCTACGGGACTCCTGAGGCCTGGAAACACCATATATTTT. The J gene is TRBJ1-3, the V gene TRBV9; the D gene is possibly TRBD1 (5 bases). The V end was cut by 0 bases, the J end by 2 bases, with 18 bases between. CDR3 length equals 18 residues. The germline CDR1 and CDR2 sequences are SGDLS and YYNGEE.

A single count supports this clone. One end of the junction does not line up with germline, which may come from a read error. This rearrangement joins TRBV3-1 (or the pseudogene TRBV3-2) to TRBJ2-3, with D possibly matching TRBD2 (6 bases). Germline lookup yields CDR1 LGHDT and CDR2 YNNKEL (reference sequence). This CDR3 is 14 amino acids long. In DNA form, the CDR3 reads TGTGCCAGCAGCCAAGAGTCCCCTAGCGCCGGGCGAAATTTT. It yields the protein CASSQESPSAGRNF.

V gene TRBV5-4 combines with J gene TRBJ2-5, with 10 bases lining up with TRBD2. The V segment lost 0 bases and the J segment 1 base; nucleotides outside the gene matches: 6. The CDR3 loop spans 17 amino acids. Germline values: CDR1 SGHNT, CDR2 YYREEE (reference sequence). In nucleotides, the CDR3 is TGTGCCAGCAGCTTGGTGGTAGCGGGAGGCCCCCAAGAGACCCAGTACTTC. It codes for CASSLVVAGGPQETQYF.

V gene TRBV28 combines with J gene TRBJ2-7, with D maybe TRBD2 (6 bases). CDR1 is MDHEN and CDR2 is SYDVKM in the germline V gene. V shed 2 bases and J shed 0 bases, with 11 bases lying between them. This CDR3 has 15 amino acids. The chain's CDR3 is CASSLAGSLSYEQYF. CDR3 bases: TGTGCCAGCAGTTTAGCGGGATCGCTCTCCTACGAGCAGTACTTC.

V is TRBV18 and J is TRBJ2-2, with 10 nucleotides matching TRBD2. The V segment lost 1 base and the J segment 4 bases; nucleotides outside the gene matches: 12. CDR3 size: 19 residues. Germline loops: CDR1 KGHSH, CDR2 LQKENI. CDR3 in DNA: TGTGCCAGCTCACCACGGCTAGCGGGAGCCTCGAGAGCCACCGGGGAGCTGTTTTTT. Translated, it gives CASSPRLAGASRATGELFF.

This clone occurred once. The genes are TRBV5-1 and TRBJ1-1; TRBD1 matches 7 bases. Germline V gene lookup returns CDR1 SGHRS and CDR2 YFSETQ. With V trimmed by 5 bases and J by 2 bases, 15 bases remained unmatched. The CDR3 consists of 17 residues. Here the CDR3 reads CASRGGQGVSENTEAFF. The CDR3 DNA follows: TGCGCCAGCAGGGGTGGGCAGGGGGTTTCGGAAAACACTGAAGCTTTCTTT.

The rearrangement uses TRBV7-9 and TRBJ1-2; TRBD1 aligns across 11 bases. The CDR3 runs to 14 residues. Trimming took 4 bases from V and 4 from J; bases not matched to a gene: 2. CDR1 is SEHNR, CDR2 FQNEAQ, per germline (reference sequence). The CDR3 is CASSWDRGGYGYTF. In nucleotides, the CDR3 is TGTGCCAGCAGCTGGGACAGGGGGGGCTATGGCTACACCTTC. The full variable domain, with the rest looked up from reference TRBV7-9 and TRBJ1-2, is DTGVSQNPRHKITKRGQNVTFRCDPISEHNRLYWYRQTLGQGPEFLTYFQNEAQLEKSRLLSDRFSAERPKGSFSTLEIQRTEQGDSAMYLCASSWDRGGYGYTFGSGTRLTVV.

This chain links TRBV6-5 with TRBJ1-4, with 8 bases identical to TRBD1. The germline gives CDR1 MNHEY, CDR2 SVGAGI. With V trimmed by 10 bases and J by 7 bases, 8 bases remained unmatched. CDR3 length: 13 amino acids. The DNA of the CDR3 is TGTGCCACTAGAAACACAGGGGGTGAAAAACTGTTTTTT. Its translation: CATRNTGGEKLFF.

The rearrangement links TRBV6-5 to TRBJ2-7; 9 bases are shared with TRBD1. CDR3 length: 15 residues. Per the germline V gene, CDR1 is MNHEY and CDR2 is SVGAGI. J was trimmed by 4 bases and V by 10 bases; bases with no gene match: 14. CDR3 nucleotides: TGTGCCACCCAGAAGACTGGGACAGGGATGTACGAGCAGTACTTC. Protein: CATQKTGTGMYEQYF.

The sample holds a few counts of this clone. This chain uses TRBV10-1 with TRBJ1-1; no firm D call. The CDR3 has 15 residues. V was pared by 3 bases and J by 0 bases, with 11 bases between. CDR1 is WNHNN and CDR2 is SYGVQD in the germline V gene (reference sequence). The chain's CDR3 is CASSEVAEMNTEAFF. CDR3 nucleotides: TGCGCCAGCAGTGAAGTAGCAGAGATGAACACTGAAGCTTTCTTT.

This clone was detected only once. The rearrangement uses TRBV28 and TRBJ2-3; possibly TRBD1 for D (6 bases). CDR3 length equals 14 residues. V lost 6 bases and J lost 8, with 18 bases in between. From germline, CDR1 is MDHEN and CDR2 SYDVKM. This CDR3 is CASRGAGFDATQYF. CDR3 sequence (DNA): TGTGCCAGCAGGGGGGCAGGGTTTGACGCTACGCAGTATTTT.

This clone appeared once. V is TRBV7-6 and J is TRBJ1-4; D unclear. The CDR3 consists of 16 residues. CDR1 SGHVS and CDR2 FNYEAQ come from the germline V gene. Trimming pared 5 bases from V and 0 bases from J, leaving 13 bases between. The CDR3 region is CASSPPKEATNEKLFF. The CDR3 nucleotides read TGTGCCAGCAGCCCCCCGAAGGAGGCAACTAATGAAAAACTGTTTTTT.

This CDR3 reads CASSSAGRETQYF. The DNA of the CDR3 is TGTGCCAGCAGTTCAGCGGGTAGGGAGACCCAGTACTTC. This rearrangement joins TRBV28 to TRBJ2-5, with D perhaps TRBD2 (6 bases). CDR1 is MDHEN and CDR2 is SYDVKM in the germline V gene. This CDR3 region has 13 residues. V was cut by 4 bases and J by 5 bases, with 11 bases left in between.

The J gene is TRBJ1-2, the V gene TRBV5-1; D is undetermined. Per germline, CDR1 SGHRS and CDR2 YFSETQ. The ends were cut back, 0 bases at V and 1 base at J, with 7 bases in the middle. There are 14 residues in the CDR3. The CDR3 nucleotides read TGCGCCAGCAGCTTGGGGGAGAATAACTATGGCTACACCTTC. It specifies CASSLGENNYGYTF. Variable domain in full (rest from reference TRBV5-1 and TRBJ1-2): KAGVTQTPRYLIKTRGQQVTLSCSPISGHRSVSWYQQTPGQGLQFLFEYFSETQRNKGNFPGRFSGRQFSNSRSEMNVSTLELGDSALYLCASSLGENNYGYTFGSGTRLTVV.